The T cell receptor beta chain under discussion was sequenced for a study of shared clonotypes between healthy human individuals. Study at large: For every donor, three CD4 naive, three CD4 memory, two CD8 naive and one CD8 memory plates were used. Study-wide points: Generally, naive subsets (rather than memory subsets) showed larger estimated richness. Non-shared clonotypes had lower generation probabilities than clonotypes shared by all four sorted-subset donors.

Concerning this clone: The antigen is undetermined. At one of its ends the junction is not consistent with the germline gene, which may arise from a read error.

The authors ran the assay at deep level. Using immunoSEQ multiplex PCR, the repertoire was profiled, and TCRdb retains in-frame clones only, with some absent. The sample shows about 2.3 million clones, just under 95% of them seen only once. The sequenced sample consisted of naive CD4+ T cells from PBMCs. Subset specified: CD45RA+ positively selected. This sequence originates from a young man in good health. Some clones in this sample may be carry-over from other donors' samples.

In DNA form, the CDR3 reads TGTGCCAGCAGTGTTTGGGTCTCTGGAAACACCATATGTTTT. Translated: CASSVWVSGNTICF. The rearrangement uses TRBV6-1 and TRBJ1-3, with unresolved D. CDR3 length: 14 amino acids. In germline, CDR1 is MNHNS, CDR2 SASEGT.